The 32 T cell receptor beta chains reported below all come from one sample, sequenced in a study of OX40 agonist ivuxolimab in advanced cancers. The library was produced with the immunoSEQ multiplex PCR assay. Held by TCRdb, this immuneACCESS table contains in-frame sequences only and omits some clones. Under half of the omission traces to an unresolved V gene where checked; the cause of the rest is unknown. The sample contains tens of thousands of clones, over 80% of them found a single time. Of the sample, about an eighth falls within the top ten clones. Material: CD4+ or CD8+ T cells sorted from blood, obtained in a trial of the OX40 agonist ivuxolimab. The receptors shown here come from an adult with an advanced solid tumor such as melanoma, head and neck, liver or kidney cancer.

Details on this clone: A junction boundary mismatches the germline segment, possibly from a read error. The J gene is TRBJ2-5, the V gene TRBV7-7; 7 bases line up with TRBD2. The CDR3 covers 14 residues. CDR1 is SSHAT, CDR2 FNYEAQ, per germline (reference sequence). The CDR3 DNA reads TGTGCCAGCAGCCTAGGGAGGGCCCAAGGGACCCAGTACTTC. Translating gives CASSLGRAQGTQYF.

The rearrangement uses TRBV7-3 and TRBJ1-3; weak D call: TRBD1 (5 bases). The CDR3 has 15 residues. The germline V gene has CDR1 SGHTA and CDR2 FQGTGA. The germline V and J ends were trimmed by 2 bases and 2 bases, with 10 bases remaining between them. CDR3 nucleotides: TGTGCCAGCAGCTTATCGGGGACGGCTGGAAACACCATATATTTT. Encoded protein: CASSLSGTAGNTIYF.

The chain links TRBV30 to TRBJ1-1, with unresolved D. This CDR3 contains 13 residues. Trimming pared 0 bases from V and 4 bases from J, leaving 9 bases between. Germline V gene data show CDR1 as GTSNPN and CDR2 as SVGIG (reference sequence). CDR3 nucleotides: TGTGCCTGGAGTGTATCGGGGTTCACTGAAGCTTTCTTT. Its translation is CAWSVSGFTEAFF.

This chain links TRBV7-2 with TRBJ2-7; no clear D. The CDR3 spans 13 residues. Germline assignment: CDR1 SGHTA and CDR2 FQGNSA. V lost 5 bases to trimming and J lost 0 bases, with 8 bases between them. The CDR3 sequence is CASSPDPSYEQYF. CDR3 DNA: TGTGCCAGCAGCCCCGACCCCTCCTACGAGCAGTACTTC.

The chain joins TRBV2 to TRBJ2-1; 13 bases agree with TRBD2. Trimming took 5 bases from V and 4 from J; bases not matched to a gene: 2. There are 15 residues in the CDR3. Germline V gives CDR1 SNHLY, CDR2 FYNNEI. CDR3: CASSLTSGGYNEQFF. The DNA of the CDR3 is TGTGCCAGCAGTTTGACTAGCGGGGGGTACAATGAGCAGTTCTTC.

This chain uses TRBV7-3 with TRBJ2-1, with 8 bases aligning to TRBD2. This CDR3 has 14 amino acids. Trimming removed 8 bases from V and 5 bases from J; junction bases left unmatched: 8. Germline assignment: CDR1 SGHTA and CDR2 FQGTGA. CDR3 DNA: TGTGCCAGCGCAACGACGGGAGGGGACAATGAGCAGTTCTTC. Translating it yields CASATTGGDNEQFF.

This clone was counted only a few times. This rearrangement joins TRBV6-4 to TRBJ2-2; no clear D. The CDR3 runs to 12 residues. Germline V gives CDR1 MRHNA, CDR2 SNTAGT. V lost 2 bases and J lost 6, with 4 bases in between. The CDR3 DNA follows: TGTGCCAGCAGTGACGTGGCCGGGGAGCTGTTTTTT. It yields the protein CASSDVAGELFF.

This chain connects TRBV28 to TRBJ1-1; D is undetermined. The germline V and J ends were trimmed by 6 bases and 0 bases, with 11 bases remaining between them. The CDR3 loop spans 14 amino acids. Germline CDR1 and CDR2: MDHEN and SYDVKM. This CDR3 reads CASSPDRLNTEAFF. The DNA of the CDR3 is TGTGCCAGCAGCCCAGACCGACTGAACACTGAAGCTTTCTTT.

The CDR3 bases are TGCGCCAGCAGCTTGGCCCCGGGCCCCTCGGACACTGAAGCTTTCTTT. This encodes CASSLAPGPSDTEAFF. The chain combines TRBV5-1 with TRBJ1-1; D is uncertain. Germline lookup yields CDR1 SGHRS and CDR2 YFSETQ. The CDR3 runs to 16 residues. Between the trimmed V and J ends, which lost 0 bases and 3 bases, there was a span of 15 bases.

For the CDR3, the DNA is TGTGCCAGCAGTGATCCGGGACAGGGCCCCCACGAGCAGTACGTC. It is translated as CASSDPGQGPHEQYV. V is TRBV6-1 and J is TRBJ2-7, with TRBD1 identical over 9 bases. Germline loops: CDR1 MNHNS, CDR2 SASEGT. The CDR3 runs to 15 residues. J was trimmed by 5 bases and V by 3 bases; bases with no gene match: 8.

The rearrangement links TRBV28 to TRBJ1-1; 11 bases line up with TRBD1. Germline CDR1 is MDHEN and CDR2 is SYDVKM. V lost 1 base, J lost 1 base, and 8 bases stayed unmatched. The CDR3 spans 18 residues. The CDR3 here is CASSLSPGQGAWNTEAFF. In DNA form, the CDR3 reads TGTGCCAGCAGTTTATCACCTGGACAGGGGGCCTGGAACACTGAAGCTTTCTTT.

This clone is judged medium-sized (0.01 to 0.1%). The chain links TRBV30 to TRBJ1-2; maybe TRBD1 (5 bases). This CDR3 contains 16 residues. Germline CDR1 is GTSNPN and CDR2 is SVGIG (reference sequence). The ends were cut back, 1 base at V and 6 bases at J, with 21 bases in the middle. CDR3: CAWSAPGNAGLDGYTF. The CDR3 coding sequence is TGTGCCTGGAGTGCCCCAGGGAATGCGGGACTCGATGGCTACACCTTC.

The chain employs TRBV6-5 and TRBJ2-7; a weak D match, TRBD1 (5 bases). Trimming took off 4 bases at V and 6 bases at J, with 10 bases between the two ends. The CDR3 is 12 residues long. From germline, CDR1 is MNHEY and CDR2 SVGAGI. For the CDR3, the DNA is TGTGCCAGCAGTTCCCAAAGGGGCGAGCAGTACTTC. Translating gives CASSSQRGEQYF.

The V and J genes are TRBV28 and TRBJ1-5; 10 bases align to TRBD1. CDR3 size: 13 residues. CDR1 is MDHEN, CDR2 SYDVKM, per germline. J lost 9 bases, V lost 4 bases, and 3 bases had no gene match. The CDR3 DNA reads TGTGCCAGCAGTTCGGGACAGGGGCCGCCCCAGCATTTT. Amino acid sequence: CASSSGQGPPQHF.

V and J are TRBV6-6 and TRBJ1-4; D unclear. The CDR3 covers 11 residues. V was pared by 8 bases and J by 4 bases, with 5 bases between. The germline CDR1 and CDR2 sequences are MNHNY and SVGAGI (reference sequence). The CDR3 is CASRRNEKLFF. DNA of the CDR3: TGTGCCAGCCGCCGTAATGAAAAACTGTTTTTT.

The CDR3 loop is CASSSGPWKEQYF. CDR3 bases: TGTGCCAGCAGCTCGGGGCCCTGGAAGGAGCAGTACTTC. The chain joins TRBV7-3 to TRBJ2-7, with D perhaps matching TRBD1 or TRBD2 (5 bases each). V lost 4 bases and J 7 bases, leaving 14 bases between the germline ends. The CDR3 loop spans 13 amino acids. Germline V gives CDR1 SGHTA, CDR2 FQGTGA. The full variable domain, with the rest looked up from reference TRBV7-3 and TRBJ2-7, is GAGVSQTPSNKVTEKGKYVELRCDPISGHTALYWYRQSLGQGPEFLIYFQGTGAADDSGLPNDRFFAVRPEGSVSTLKIQRTERGDSAVYLCASSSGPWKEQYFGPGTRLTVT.

The chain employs TRBV28 and TRBJ2-7, with 10 bases identical to TRBD1. The CDR3 consists of 12 residues. The junction had 3 bases not matched to a gene; V was cut back by 8 bases and J by 5 bases. Germline CDR1 reads MDHEN; CDR2 reads SYDVKM. This CDR3 reads CASSGTGDEQYF. CDR3 DNA: TGTGCCAGCTCAGGGACAGGGGACGAGCAGTACTTC.

The chain recombines TRBV7-9 with TRBJ1-1; TRBD1 matches at 9 bases. Germline assignment: CDR1 SEHNR and CDR2 FQNEAQ (reference sequence). Unmatched junction bases numbered 6, after V lost 1 base and J lost 12 bases. This CDR3 comprises 13 residues. CDR3 amino acids: CASSLGRDRATFF. CDR3 bases: TGTGCCAGCAGCTTAGGGCGGGACAGGGCAACTTTCTTT. Full variable domain (outside the CDR3, taken from reference TRBV7-9 and TRBJ1-1): DTGVSQNPRHKITKRGQNVTFRCDPISEHNRLYWYRQTLGQGPEFLTYFQNEAQLEKSRLLSDRFSAERPKGSFSTLEIQRTEQGDSAMYLCASSLGRDRATFFGQGTRLTVV.

This clone was found once. V is TRBV6-4 and J is TRBJ2-1; 9 bases line up with TRBD2. The CDR3 spans 15 residues. Germline CDR1 MRHNA, CDR2 SNTAGT. V lost 0 bases to trimming and J lost 7 bases; unmatched junction nucleotides: 4. As DNA, the CDR3 is TGTGCCAGCAGTGACTCGGCGGGGGGGAGAAATGAGCAGTTCTTC. The encoded protein is CASSDSAGGRNEQFF.

The CDR3 spells CASSQPYVAGSGTDTQYF. The CDR3 DNA reads TGCGCCAGCAGCCAACCATACGTAGCGGGATCAGGGACAGATACGCAGTATTTT. The chain carries TRBV4-1 and TRBJ2-3, with 8 bases lining up with TRBD2. This CDR3 is 18 amino acids long. With 2 bases clipped from V and 3 bases from J, the junction kept 13 bases outside the gene matches. Germline loops: CDR1 MGHRA, CDR2 YSYEKL.

The chain combines TRBV5-1 with TRBJ1-2; TRBD1 matches at 9 bases. Per the germline V gene, CDR1 is SGHRS and CDR2 is YFSETQ. J lost 0 bases, V lost 4 bases, and 10 bases had no gene match. The CDR3 sequence is 17 residues long. The CDR3 sequence: CASSLGTGRISNYGYTF. DNA of the CDR3: TGCGCCAGCAGCCTGGGGACAGGGCGCATTTCTAACTATGGCTACACCTTC. Complete variable domain (other parts from reference TRBV5-1 and TRBJ1-2): KAGVTQTPRYLIKTRGQQVTLSCSPISGHRSVSWYQQTPGQGLQFLFEYFSETQRNKGNFPGRFSGRQFSNSRSEMNVSTLELGDSALYLCASSLGTGRISNYGYTFGSGTRLTVV.

This clone was detected only once. CDR3 sequence: CASHQGATGELFF. For the CDR3, the DNA is TGTGCCAGCCACCAGGGGGCGACCGGGGAGCTGTTTTTT. This chain uses TRBV27 with TRBJ2-2; 8 bases are a match to TRBD1. The germline CDR1 and CDR2 sequences are MNHEY and SMNVEV (reference sequence). CDR3 length: 13 residues. Germline trimming cut 8 bases from V and 5 bases from J; bases unmatched to any gene: 4.

V gene TRBV19 combines with J gene TRBJ1-6; 7 bases fit TRBD1. V shed 7 bases, J shed 7 bases, and the junction held 7 bases outside the gene matches. This CDR3 spans 14 amino acids. Germline V CDR1 and CDR2: LNHDA, SQIVND (reference sequence). In DNA form, the CDR3 reads TGTGCCAGTAAGGGGGCCCCCAACAATTCACCCCTCCACTTT. It translates to CASKGAPNNSPLHF.

The chain couples TRBV5-1 to TRBJ2-3, with a possible D match to TRBD1 (5 bases). With 1 base removed from V and 3 bases from J, the gap between germline ends came to 15 bases. CDR3 length: 16 residues. Germline values: CDR1 SGHRS, CDR2 YFSETQ. Here the CDR3 DNA reads TGCGCCAGCAGCTTGTCCCCGACAGTTGGGACAGATACGCAGTATTTT. Protein product: CASSLSPTVGTDTQYF.

The V gene is TRBV2, the J gene TRBJ2-7; D gene uncertain. Germline V gives CDR1 SNHLY, CDR2 FYNNEI. CDR3 length: 12 residues. V dropped 6 bases and J dropped 4 bases, with 10 bases sitting between them. The CDR3: CASSPVRYEQYF. CDR3 bases: TGTGCCAGCAGCCCGGTACGATACGAGCAGTACTTC.

The chain joins TRBV5-1 to TRBJ2-1; 7 nucleotides agree with TRBD2. Germline loops: CDR1 SGHRS, CDR2 YFSETQ. The CDR3 spans 15 residues. V lost 0 bases to trimming and J lost 9 bases; unmatched junction nucleotides: 9. DNA of the CDR3: TGCGCCAGCAGCTTGGAGTGGGAGGGCCTTTGTGAGCAGTTCTTC. It translates to CASSLEWEGLCEQFF.

This chain links TRBV4-2 with TRBJ1-3, with 10 positions matching TRBD1. The junction had 6 bases not matched to a gene; V was cut back by 3 bases and J by 1 base. This CDR3 contains 17 residues. Germline values: CDR1 LGHNA, CDR2 YNFKEQ. CDR3 residues: CASSQFAGQGSGNTIYF. CDR3 sequence (DNA): TGTGCCAGCAGCCAGTTTGCGGGACAGGGGTCTGGAAACACCATATATTTT.

The chain uses TRBV29-1 and TRBJ2-2; possible D gene TRBD1, 5 bases. V gave up 2 bases and J gave up 7 bases, with 14 bases separating them. The CDR3 sequence is 14 residues long. Looked up from germline, CDR1 is SQVTM and CDR2 is ANQGSEA. CDR3: CSVERGTGDGELFF. The CDR3 region has the DNA TGCAGCGTTGAAAGGGGAACCGGAGACGGGGAGCTGTTTTTT.

This clone has only a few counts. This chain connects TRBV19 to TRBJ2-7, with 8 bases lining up with TRBD1. The CDR3 extends over 13 amino acids. With 6 bases clipped from V and 5 bases from J, the junction kept 6 bases outside the gene matches. Germline V gene sequence: CDR1 LNHDA, CDR2 SQIVND (reference sequence). This chain's CDR3 is CASSTVTGDEQYF. In nucleotides, the CDR3 is TGTGCCAGTAGCACGGTGACAGGGGACGAGCAGTACTTC.

V gene TRBV18 combines with J gene TRBJ2-2; 7 bases match TRBD1. The CDR3 totals 15 residues. Germline V gene data show CDR1 as KGHSH and CDR2 as LQKENI. Trimming removed 3 bases from V and 3 bases from J; junction bases left unmatched: 4. The CDR3 here is CASSPGTAYTGELFF. CDR3 DNA: TGTGCCAGCTCACCCGGGACAGCTTACACCGGGGAGCTGTTTTTT.

The rearrangement joins TRBV19 to TRBJ1-2; D unclear. The CDR3 runs 13 residues. V was shortened by 4 bases and J by 6 bases, with 12 bases between the two germline ends. Germline V gives CDR1 LNHDA, CDR2 SQIVND (reference sequence). The CDR3 DNA sequence: TGTGCCAGTAGTACTAGCCCGTCGAATGGCTACACCTTC. It encodes CASSTSPSNGYTF.

The rearrangement joins TRBV6-6 to TRBJ2-3, with 11 nucleotides matching TRBD1. With V trimmed by 1 base and J by 5 bases, 5 bases remained unmatched. The CDR3 totals 16 residues. CDR1 is MNHNY, CDR2 SVGAGI, per germline (reference sequence). In nucleotides, the CDR3 is TGTGCCAGCAGTTACTGGGACAGGGGGGACTTAGATACGCAGTATTTT. Its translation is CASSYWDRGDLDTQYF.